A selection of T cell receptor beta chains follows, all from one sample in a study of T cell changes during pregnancy in multiple sclerosis. This table comes from immunoSEQ multiplex PCR, and its TCRdb copy is limited to in-frame clones, with some not included. The sample contains 35,000 to 40,000 clones, 88% of which appear only once. The specimen was CD4+ T cells from peripheral blood mononuclear cells, collected before pregnancy. The receptors derive from a female donor with multiple sclerosis, enrolled in a pregnancy study. Each CDR3 is given with its conserved first and last residue. Each record gives: D gene, clone size, J gene, V gene, CDR3 protein, CDR3 DNA. The D gene is left open where the match is weak. Clone size is stated in some rows and not others, as once, few, many or a class when expanded.

d_call: NA; clone_size: NA; j_call: TRBJ1-2; v_call: TRBV2; cdr3_aa: CASSELAVYGYTF; cdr3_nt: TGTGCCAGCAGTGAACTGGCAGTCTATGGCTACACCTTC
d_call: NA; clone_size: NA; j_call: TRBJ1-2; v_call: TRBV9; cdr3_aa: CASSLLNSRYGYTF; cdr3_nt: TGTGCCAGCAGCCTACTCAACAGCCGCTATGGCTACACCTTC
d_call: NA; clone_size: few; j_call: TRBJ1-2; v_call: TRBV18; cdr3_aa: CASSPLTNYGYTF; cdr3_nt: TGTGCCAGCTCACCTTTGACAAACTATGGCTACACCTTC
d_call: NA; clone_size: NA; j_call: TRBJ2-3; v_call: TRBV28; cdr3_aa: CGSWAGLSDTQYF; cdr3_nt: TGTGGGTCGTGGGCGGGTCTCTCAGATACGCAGTATTTT
d_call: NA; clone_size: NA; j_call: TRBJ1-1; v_call: TRBV19; cdr3_aa: CASSSQGGTEAFF; cdr3_nt: TGTGCCAGTAGTTCACAGGGCGGCACTGAAGCTTTCTTT
d_call: NA; clone_size: medium-sized; j_call: TRBJ2-6; v_call: TRBV27; cdr3_aa: CASSRSSGANVLTF; cdr3_nt: TGTGCCAGCAGTCGTAGCTCTGGGGCCAACGTCCTGACTTTC
d_call: NA; clone_size: NA; j_call: TRBJ2-7; v_call: TRBV11-2; cdr3_aa: CASTPTVAYEQYF; cdr3_nt: TGTGCCAGCACCCCGACGGTAGCTTACGAGCAGTACTTC
d_call: NA; clone_size: NA; j_call: TRBJ2-5; v_call: TRBV7-9; cdr3_aa: CASSLGLLIPETQYF; cdr3_nt: TGTGCCAGCAGCTTGGGACTTCTTATTCCCGAGACCCAGTACTTC
d_call: NA; clone_size: NA; j_call: TRBJ2-7; v_call: TRBV30; cdr3_aa: CAWSESSYEQYF; cdr3_nt: TGTGCCTGGAGCGAGAGCTCCTACGAGCAGTACTTC
d_call: NA; clone_size: NA; j_call: TRBJ1-2; v_call: TRBV18; cdr3_aa: CASSPDRRDNYGYTF; cdr3_nt: TGTGCCAGCTCACCCGACAGGAGAGATAACTATGGCTACACCTTC
d_call: TRBD2; clone_size: NA; j_call: TRBJ2-2; v_call: TRBV19; cdr3_aa: CASSTRTSGNLNTGELFF; cdr3_nt: TGTGCCAGTAGTACCCGGACTAGCGGGAATCTGAACACCGGGGAGCTGTTTTTT
d_call: NA; clone_size: NA; j_call: TRBJ2-7; v_call: TRBV5-1; cdr3_aa: CASSLNTSPLYEQYF; cdr3_nt: TGCGCCAGCAGCTTGAACACCTCACCCCTCTACGAGCAGTACTTC
d_call: NA; clone_size: NA; j_call: TRBJ2-4; v_call: TRBV4-1; cdr3_aa: CASSLLGSTKNIQYF; cdr3_nt: TGCGCCAGCAGCTTACTCGGGAGTACCAAAAACATTCAGTACTTC
d_call: NA; clone_size: NA; j_call: TRBJ1-1; v_call: TRBV4-2; cdr3_aa: CASSQDRVNTEAFF; cdr3_nt: TGTGCCAGCAGCCAAGACAGGGTGAACACTGAAGCTTTCTTT
d_call: TRBD1; clone_size: NA; j_call: TRBJ2-7; v_call: TRBV5-1; cdr3_aa: CASSLGDRGYEQYF; cdr3_nt: TGCGCCAGCAGCTTAGGGGACAGGGGATACGAGCAGTACTTC
d_call: TRBD2; clone_size: NA; j_call: TRBJ2-7; v_call: TRBV5-1; cdr3_aa: CASSFGGNLNEQYF; cdr3_nt: TGCGCCAGCAGCTTCGGGGGGAACCTCAACGAGCAGTACTTC
d_call: NA; clone_size: NA; j_call: TRBJ2-5; v_call: TRBV28; cdr3_aa: CASSTPGAPPETQYF; cdr3_nt: TGTGCCAGCAGTACCCCGGGAGCGCCCCCAGAGACCCAGTACTTC
d_call: NA; clone_size: NA; j_call: TRBJ1-1; v_call: TRBV11-2; cdr3_aa: CASSVARKFGPARTEAFF; cdr3_nt: TGTGCCAGCAGCGTCGCCCGTAAGTTTGGGCCGGCACGAACTGAAGCTTTCTTT
d_call: NA; clone_size: NA; j_call: TRBJ2-2; v_call: TRBV10-3; cdr3_aa: CAIRETTNTGELFF; cdr3_nt: TGTGCCATCAGGGAGACGACAAACACCGGGGAGCTGTTTTTT